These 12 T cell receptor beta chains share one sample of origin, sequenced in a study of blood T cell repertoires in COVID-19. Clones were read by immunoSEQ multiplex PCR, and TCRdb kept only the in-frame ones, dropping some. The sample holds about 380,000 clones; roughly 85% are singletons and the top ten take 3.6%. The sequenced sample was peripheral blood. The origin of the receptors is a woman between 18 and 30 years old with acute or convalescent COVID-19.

DNA for the CDR3: TGCAGTGCTAGTGGGGGGGGCCAGACCGGCGGCTACACCTTC. Amino acids: CSASGGGQTGGYTF. V usage is TRBV20-1 and J usage is TRBJ1-2; D is perhaps TRBD1 (6 bases). This CDR3 contains 14 residues. CDR1 and CDR2 from the germline V gene are DFQATT and SNEGSKA (reference sequence). V shed 3 bases and J shed 8 bases, with 19 bases lying between them.

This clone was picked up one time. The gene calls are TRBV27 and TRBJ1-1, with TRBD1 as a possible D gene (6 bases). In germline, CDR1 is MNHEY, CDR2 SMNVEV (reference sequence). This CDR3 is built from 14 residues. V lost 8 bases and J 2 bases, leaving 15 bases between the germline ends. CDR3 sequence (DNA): TGTGCCAGCCGCTCGACAGGCGGAAACACTGAAGCTTTCTTT. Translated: CASRSTGGNTEAFF.

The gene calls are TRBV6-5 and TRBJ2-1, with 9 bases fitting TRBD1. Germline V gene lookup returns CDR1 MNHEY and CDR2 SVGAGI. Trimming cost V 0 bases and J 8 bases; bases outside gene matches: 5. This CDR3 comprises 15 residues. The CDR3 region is CASSYSGQGFDEQFF. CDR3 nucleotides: TGTGCCAGCAGTTACTCCGGACAGGGGTTCGATGAGCAGTTCTTC.

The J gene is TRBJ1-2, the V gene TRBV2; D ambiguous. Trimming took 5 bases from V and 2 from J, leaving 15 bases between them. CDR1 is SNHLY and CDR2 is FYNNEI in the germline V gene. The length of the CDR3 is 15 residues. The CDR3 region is CASSPYPGENYGYTF. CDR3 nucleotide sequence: TGTGCCAGCAGTCCCTACCCGGGAGAAAACTATGGCTACACCTTC.

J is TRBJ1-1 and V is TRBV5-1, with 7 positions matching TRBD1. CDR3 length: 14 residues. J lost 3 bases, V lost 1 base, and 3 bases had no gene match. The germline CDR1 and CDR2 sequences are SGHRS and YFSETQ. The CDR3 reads CASSLTGVDTEAFF. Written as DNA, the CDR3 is TGCGCCAGCAGCTTGACAGGGGTAGACACTGAAGCTTTCTTT.

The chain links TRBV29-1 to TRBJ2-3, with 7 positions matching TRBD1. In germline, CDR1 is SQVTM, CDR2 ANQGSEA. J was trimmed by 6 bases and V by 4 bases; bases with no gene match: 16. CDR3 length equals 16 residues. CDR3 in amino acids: CSVGLVTGMIGDTQYF. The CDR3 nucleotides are TGCAGCGTTGGGTTGGTGACAGGGATGATAGGGGATACGCAGTATTTT.

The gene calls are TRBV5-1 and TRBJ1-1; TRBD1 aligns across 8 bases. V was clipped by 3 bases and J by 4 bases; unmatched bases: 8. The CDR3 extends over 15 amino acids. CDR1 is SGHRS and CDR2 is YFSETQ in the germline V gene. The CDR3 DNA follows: TGCGCCAGCAGCTCGGGGGGACAGGCCGCCACTGAAGCTTTCTTT. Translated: CASSSGGQAATEAFF.

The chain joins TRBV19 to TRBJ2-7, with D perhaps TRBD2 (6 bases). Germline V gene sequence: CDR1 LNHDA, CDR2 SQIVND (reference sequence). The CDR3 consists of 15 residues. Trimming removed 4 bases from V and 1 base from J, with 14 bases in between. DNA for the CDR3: TGTGCCAGTAGTAGCAGGCGGGGTAAGTCCTACGAGCAGTACTTC. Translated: CASSSRRGKSYEQYF.

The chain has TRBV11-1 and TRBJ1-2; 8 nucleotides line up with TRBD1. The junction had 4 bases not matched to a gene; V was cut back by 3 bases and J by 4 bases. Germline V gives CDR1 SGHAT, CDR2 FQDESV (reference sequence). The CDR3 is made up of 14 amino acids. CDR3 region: CASSLDRALYGYTF. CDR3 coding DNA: TGTGCCAGCAGCTTGGACAGGGCCCTCTATGGCTACACCTTC.

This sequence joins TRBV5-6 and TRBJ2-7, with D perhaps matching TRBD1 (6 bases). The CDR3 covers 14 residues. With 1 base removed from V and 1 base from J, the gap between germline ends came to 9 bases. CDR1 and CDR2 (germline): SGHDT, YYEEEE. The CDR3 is CASSLTGPSYEQYF. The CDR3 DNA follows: TGTGCCAGCAGCTTGACAGGGCCTTCCTACGAGCAGTACTTC.

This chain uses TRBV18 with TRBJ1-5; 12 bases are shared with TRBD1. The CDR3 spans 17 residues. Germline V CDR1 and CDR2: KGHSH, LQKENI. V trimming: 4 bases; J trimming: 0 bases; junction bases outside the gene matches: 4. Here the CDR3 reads CASSLRDRGLSNQPQHF. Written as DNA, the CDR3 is TGTGCCAGCTCACTTCGGGACAGGGGGCTTAGCAATCAGCCCCAGCATTTT.

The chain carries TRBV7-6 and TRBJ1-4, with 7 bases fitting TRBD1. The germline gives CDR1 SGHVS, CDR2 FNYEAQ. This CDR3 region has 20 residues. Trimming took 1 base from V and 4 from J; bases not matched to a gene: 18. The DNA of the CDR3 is TGTGCCAGCAGCTTAGGGGGATATGGACAGGAATACTGGCTTAATGAAAAACTGTTTTTT. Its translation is CASSLGGYGQEYWLNEKLFF.